This TCR beta chain originates from a study of OX40 agonist ivuxolimab in advanced cancers. Study conclusions and caveats: Clonal expansion was among the lowest in partial responders at 0.1-3.0 mg/kg, especially CD8+.

In the case of this clone: Its antigen is still unknown.

Produced via immunoSEQ multiplex PCR; TCRdb's table is partial and in-frame only. The sample lists tens of thousands of clones; 84% were seen once. The receptor was isolated from an adult with an advanced solid tumor such as melanoma, head and neck, liver or kidney cancer. This specimen was CD4+ or CD8+ T cells sorted from blood, taken in a trial of the OX40 agonist ivuxolimab.

The CDR3 is CASSLRGSYEQYF. The CDR3 DNA sequence: TGTGCCAGCAGTTTACGGGGGTCCTACGAGCAGTACTTC. This rearrangement joins TRBV27 to TRBJ2-7; D is possibly TRBD2 (6 bases). The CDR3 contains 13 residues. Germline V gene lookup returns CDR1 MNHEY and CDR2 SMNVEV (reference sequence). V was trimmed by 2 bases and J by 1 base, leaving 6 bases between them.